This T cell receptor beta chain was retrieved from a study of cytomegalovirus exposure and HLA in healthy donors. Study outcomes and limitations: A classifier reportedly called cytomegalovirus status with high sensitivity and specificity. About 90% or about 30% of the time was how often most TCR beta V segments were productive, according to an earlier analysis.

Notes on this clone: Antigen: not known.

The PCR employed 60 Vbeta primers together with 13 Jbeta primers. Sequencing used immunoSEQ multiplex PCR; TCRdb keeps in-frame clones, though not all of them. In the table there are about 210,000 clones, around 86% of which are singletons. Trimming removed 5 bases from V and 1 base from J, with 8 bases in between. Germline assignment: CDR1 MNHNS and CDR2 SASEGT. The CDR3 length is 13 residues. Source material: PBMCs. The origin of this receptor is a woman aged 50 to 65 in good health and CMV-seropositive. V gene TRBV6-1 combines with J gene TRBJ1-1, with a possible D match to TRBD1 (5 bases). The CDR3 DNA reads TGTGCCAGCAGTCGGAGGGGGAACACTGAAGCTTTCTTT. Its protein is CASSRRGNTEAFF.